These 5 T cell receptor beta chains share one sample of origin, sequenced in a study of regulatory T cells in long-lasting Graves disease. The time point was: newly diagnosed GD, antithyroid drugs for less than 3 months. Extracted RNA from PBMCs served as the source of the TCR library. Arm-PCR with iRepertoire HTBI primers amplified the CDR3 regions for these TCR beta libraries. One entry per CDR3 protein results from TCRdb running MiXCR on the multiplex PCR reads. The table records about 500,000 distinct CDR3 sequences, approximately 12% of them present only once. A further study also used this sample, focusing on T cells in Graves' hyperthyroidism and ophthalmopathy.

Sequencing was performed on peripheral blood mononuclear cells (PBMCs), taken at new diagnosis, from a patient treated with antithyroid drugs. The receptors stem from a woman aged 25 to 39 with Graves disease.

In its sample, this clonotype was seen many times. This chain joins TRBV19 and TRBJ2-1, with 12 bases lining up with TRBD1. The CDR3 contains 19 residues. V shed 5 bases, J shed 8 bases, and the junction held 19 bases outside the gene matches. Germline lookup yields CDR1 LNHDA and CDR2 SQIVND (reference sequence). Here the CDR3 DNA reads TGTGCCAGTAGTTTCCGCCTTCTCCCGGGACAGGGGGCATTCGATGAGCAGTTCTTC. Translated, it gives CASSFRLLPGQGAFDEQFF. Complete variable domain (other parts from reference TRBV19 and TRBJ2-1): DGGITQSPKYLFRKEGQNVTLSCEQNLNHDAMYWYRQDPGQGLRLIYYSQIVNDFQKGDIAEGYSVSREKKESFPLTVTSAQKNPTAFYLCASSFRLLPGQGAFDEQFFGPGTRLTVL.

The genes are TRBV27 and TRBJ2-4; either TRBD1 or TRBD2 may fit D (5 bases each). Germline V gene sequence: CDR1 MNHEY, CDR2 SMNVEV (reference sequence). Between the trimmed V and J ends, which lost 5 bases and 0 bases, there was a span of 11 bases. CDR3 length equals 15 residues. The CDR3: CASSEMGVAKNIQYF. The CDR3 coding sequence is TGTGCCAGCAGTGAGATGGGGGTAGCCAAAAACATTCAGTACTTC.

CDR3 residues: CASSLRPSWPRELFF. DNA for the CDR3: TGCGCCAGCAGCCTAAGACCCTCCTGGCCCCGGGAGCTGTTTTTT. The chain employs TRBV5-1 and TRBJ2-2; no reliable D call. V lost 4 bases, J lost 9 bases, and 19 bases lay in between. The CDR3 length is 15 residues. Germline V gene sequence: CDR1 SGHRS, CDR2 YFSETQ.

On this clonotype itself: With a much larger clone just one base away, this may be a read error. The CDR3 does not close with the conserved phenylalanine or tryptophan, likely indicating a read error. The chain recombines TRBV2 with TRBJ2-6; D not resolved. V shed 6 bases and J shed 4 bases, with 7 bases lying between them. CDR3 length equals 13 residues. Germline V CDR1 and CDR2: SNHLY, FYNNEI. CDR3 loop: CASRGTGANVLTS. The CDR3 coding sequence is TGTGCCAGCAGGGGAACGGGGGCCAACGTCCTGACTTCC.

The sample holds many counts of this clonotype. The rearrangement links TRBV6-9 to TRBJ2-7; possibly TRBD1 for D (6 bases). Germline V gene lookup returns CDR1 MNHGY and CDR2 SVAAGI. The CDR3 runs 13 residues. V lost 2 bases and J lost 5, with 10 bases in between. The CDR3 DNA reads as TGTGCCAGCAGTTATACAGGGTTCAACGAGCAGTACTTC. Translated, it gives CASSYTGFNEQYF.